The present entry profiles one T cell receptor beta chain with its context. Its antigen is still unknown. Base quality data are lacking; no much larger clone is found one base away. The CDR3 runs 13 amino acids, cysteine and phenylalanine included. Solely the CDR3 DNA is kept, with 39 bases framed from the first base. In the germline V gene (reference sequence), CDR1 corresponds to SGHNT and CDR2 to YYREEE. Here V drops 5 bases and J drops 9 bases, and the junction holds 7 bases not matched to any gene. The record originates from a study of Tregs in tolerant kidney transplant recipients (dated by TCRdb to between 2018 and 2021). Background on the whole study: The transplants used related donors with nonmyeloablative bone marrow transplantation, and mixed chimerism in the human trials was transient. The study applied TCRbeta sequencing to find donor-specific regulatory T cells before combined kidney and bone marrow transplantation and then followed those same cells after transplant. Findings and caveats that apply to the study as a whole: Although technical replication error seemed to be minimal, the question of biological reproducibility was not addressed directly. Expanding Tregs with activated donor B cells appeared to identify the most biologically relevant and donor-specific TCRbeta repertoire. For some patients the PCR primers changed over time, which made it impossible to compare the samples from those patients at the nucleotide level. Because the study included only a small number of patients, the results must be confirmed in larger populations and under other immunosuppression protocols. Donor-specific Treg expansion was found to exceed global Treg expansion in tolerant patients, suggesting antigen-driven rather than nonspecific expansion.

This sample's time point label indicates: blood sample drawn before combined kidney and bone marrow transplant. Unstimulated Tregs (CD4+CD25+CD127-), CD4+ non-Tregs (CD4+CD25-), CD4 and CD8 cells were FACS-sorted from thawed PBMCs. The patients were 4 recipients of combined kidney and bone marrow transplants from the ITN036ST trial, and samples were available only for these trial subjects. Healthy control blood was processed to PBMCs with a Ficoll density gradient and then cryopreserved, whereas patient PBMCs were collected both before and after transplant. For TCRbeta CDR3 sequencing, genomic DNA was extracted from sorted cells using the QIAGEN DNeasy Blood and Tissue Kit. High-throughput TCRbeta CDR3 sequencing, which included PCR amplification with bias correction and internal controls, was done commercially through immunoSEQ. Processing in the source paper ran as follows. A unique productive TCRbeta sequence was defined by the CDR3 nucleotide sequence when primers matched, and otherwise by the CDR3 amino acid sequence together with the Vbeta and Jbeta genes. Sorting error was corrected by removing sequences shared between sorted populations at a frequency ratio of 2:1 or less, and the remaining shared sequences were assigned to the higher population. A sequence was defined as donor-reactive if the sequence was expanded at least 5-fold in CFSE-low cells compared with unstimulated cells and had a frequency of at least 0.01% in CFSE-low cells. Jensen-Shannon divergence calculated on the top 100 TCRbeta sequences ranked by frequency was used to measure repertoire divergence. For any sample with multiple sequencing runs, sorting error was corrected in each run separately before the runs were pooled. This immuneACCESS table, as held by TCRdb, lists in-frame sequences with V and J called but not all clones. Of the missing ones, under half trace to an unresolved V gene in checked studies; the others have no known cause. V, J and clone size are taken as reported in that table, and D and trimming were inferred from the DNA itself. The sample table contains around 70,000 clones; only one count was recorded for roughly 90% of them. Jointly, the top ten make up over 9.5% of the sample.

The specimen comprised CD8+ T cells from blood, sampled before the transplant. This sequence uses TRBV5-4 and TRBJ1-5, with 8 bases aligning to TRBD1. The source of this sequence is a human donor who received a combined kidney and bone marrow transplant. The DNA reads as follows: TGTGCCAGCAGTTCTACACAGGGGGGGCCCCAGCATTTT. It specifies CASSSTQGGPQHF.